The entry below describes one T cell receptor beta chain. The CDR3 covers 14 residues. The V end lost 2 bases, the J end lost 7 bases, and 11 bases lay between the germline ends. Germline V gives CDR1 SGHTA, CDR2 FQGTGA. This entry belongs to a study of OX40 agonist ivuxolimab in advanced cancers. The table came from immunoSEQ multiplex PCR; TCRdb's copy has only in-frame clones and leaves some out. The sample records over 85,000 clones, approximately 89% being singletons. The starting material was CD4+ or CD8+ T cells sorted from blood, obtained in a trial of the OX40 agonist ivuxolimab. This sequence was found in an adult with an advanced solid tumor such as melanoma, head and neck, liver or kidney cancer. This sequence joins TRBV7-3 and TRBJ1-4; possible D gene TRBD1, 5 bases. The CDR3 sequence: CASSLEGTGEKLFF. In nucleotides, the CDR3 is TGTGCCAGCAGCTTAGAGGGGACGGGTGAAAAACTGTTTTTT.